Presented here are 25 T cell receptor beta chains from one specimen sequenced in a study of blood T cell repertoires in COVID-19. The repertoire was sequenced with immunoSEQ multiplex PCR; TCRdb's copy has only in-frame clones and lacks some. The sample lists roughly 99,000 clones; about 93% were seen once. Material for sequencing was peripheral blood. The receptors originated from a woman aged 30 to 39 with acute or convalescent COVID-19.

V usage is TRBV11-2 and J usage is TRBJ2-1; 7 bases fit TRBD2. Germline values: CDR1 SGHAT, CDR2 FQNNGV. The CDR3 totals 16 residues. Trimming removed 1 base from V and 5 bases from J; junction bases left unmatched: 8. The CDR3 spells CASSLVGDYRNNEQFF. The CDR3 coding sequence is TGTGCCAGCAGCTTAGTGGGGGACTATAGAAACAATGAGCAGTTCTTC.

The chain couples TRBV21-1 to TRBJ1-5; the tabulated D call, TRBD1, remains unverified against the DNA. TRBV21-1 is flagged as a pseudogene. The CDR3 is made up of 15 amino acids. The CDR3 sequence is CASSKRQGGNQPQHF. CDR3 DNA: TGTGCCAGCAGCAAGCGACAGGGCGGCAATCAGCCCCAGCATTTT.

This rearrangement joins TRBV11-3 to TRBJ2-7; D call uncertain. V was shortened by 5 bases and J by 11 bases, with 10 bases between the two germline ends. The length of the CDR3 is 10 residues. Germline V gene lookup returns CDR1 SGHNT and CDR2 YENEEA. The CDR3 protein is CASSAGSEYF. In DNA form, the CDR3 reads TGTGCCAGCAGCGCCGGGTCGGAGTACTTC.

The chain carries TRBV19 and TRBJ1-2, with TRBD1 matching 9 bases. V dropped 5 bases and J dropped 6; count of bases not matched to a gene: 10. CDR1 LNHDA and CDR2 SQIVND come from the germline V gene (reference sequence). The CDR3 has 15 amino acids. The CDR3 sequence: CASSPPRDRAHGYTF. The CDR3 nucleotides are TGTGCCAGTAGTCCACCTCGGGACAGGGCCCATGGCTACACCTTC.

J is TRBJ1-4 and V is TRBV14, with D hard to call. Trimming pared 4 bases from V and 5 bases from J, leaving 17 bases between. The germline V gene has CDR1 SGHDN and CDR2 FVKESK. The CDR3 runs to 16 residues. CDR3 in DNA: TGTGCCAGCAGCCCACATCGGGGAAGGGTGAATGAAAAACTGTTTTTT. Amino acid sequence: CASSPHRGRVNEKLFF.

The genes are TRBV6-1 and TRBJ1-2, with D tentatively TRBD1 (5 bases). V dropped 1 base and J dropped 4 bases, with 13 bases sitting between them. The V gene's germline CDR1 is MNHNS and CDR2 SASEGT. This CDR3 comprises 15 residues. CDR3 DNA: TGTGCCAGCAGTGAAGAGGGGAGGGTTGCCTATGGCTACACCTTC. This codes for CASSEEGRVAYGYTF.

Here the CDR3 DNA reads TGTGCCAGTCCGAGCGGGAGGGCCTATGGTAGCAACAATGAGCAGTTCTTC. Its translation: CASPSGRAYGSNNEQFF. The chain has TRBV2 and TRBJ2-1; 10 nucleotides match TRBD2. J gave up 5 bases and V 9 bases, and 16 bases lay outside the gene matches. CDR3 size: 17 residues. From germline, CDR1 is SNHLY and CDR2 FYNNEI.

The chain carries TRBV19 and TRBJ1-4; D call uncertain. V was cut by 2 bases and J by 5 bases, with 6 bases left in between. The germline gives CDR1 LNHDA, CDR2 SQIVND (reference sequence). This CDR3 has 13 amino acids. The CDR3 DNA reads TGTGCCAGTAGTATACCGGAGAATGAAAAACTGTTTTTT. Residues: CASSIPENEKLFF.

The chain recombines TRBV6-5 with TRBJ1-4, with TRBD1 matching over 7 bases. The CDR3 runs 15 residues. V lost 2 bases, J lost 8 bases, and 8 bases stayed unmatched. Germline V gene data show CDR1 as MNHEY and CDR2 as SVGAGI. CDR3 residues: CASSYQTGVGEKLFF. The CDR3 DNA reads TGTGCCAGCAGTTACCAAACAGGGGTAGGCGAAAAACTGTTTTTT.

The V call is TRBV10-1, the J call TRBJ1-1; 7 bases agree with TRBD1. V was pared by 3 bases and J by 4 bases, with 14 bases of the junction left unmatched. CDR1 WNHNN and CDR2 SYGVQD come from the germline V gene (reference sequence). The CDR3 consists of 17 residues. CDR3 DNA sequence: TGCGCCAGCAGTGAAGAGGAGAGGGGGCAGCGAGGCACTGAAGCTTTCTTT. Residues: CASSEEERGQRGTEAFF.

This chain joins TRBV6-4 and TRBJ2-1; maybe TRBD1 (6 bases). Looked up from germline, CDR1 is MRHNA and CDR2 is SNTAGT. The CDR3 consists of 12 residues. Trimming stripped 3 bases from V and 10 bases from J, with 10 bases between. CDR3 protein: CASSEQGGEQFF. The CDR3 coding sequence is TGTGCCAGCAGTGAACAGGGCGGGGAGCAGTTCTTC.

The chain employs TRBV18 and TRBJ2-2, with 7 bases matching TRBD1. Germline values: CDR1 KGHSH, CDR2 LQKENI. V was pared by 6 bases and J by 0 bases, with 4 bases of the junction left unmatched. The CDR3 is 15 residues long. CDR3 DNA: TGTGCCAGCTCTGATCAGGGGGCGAACACCGGGGAGCTGTTTTTT. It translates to CASSDQGANTGELFF.

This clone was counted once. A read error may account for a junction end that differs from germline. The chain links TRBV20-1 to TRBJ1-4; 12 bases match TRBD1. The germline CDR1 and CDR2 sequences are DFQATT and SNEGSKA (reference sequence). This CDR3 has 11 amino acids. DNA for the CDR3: TGCAGTGCTACCCCCGGGACAGGGGGCACTTTT. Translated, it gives CSATPGTGGTF.

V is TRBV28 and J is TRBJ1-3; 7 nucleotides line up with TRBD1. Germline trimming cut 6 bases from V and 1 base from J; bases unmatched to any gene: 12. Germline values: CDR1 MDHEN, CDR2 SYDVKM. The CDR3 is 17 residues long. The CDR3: CASSLSDRVRSGNTIYF. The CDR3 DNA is TGTGCCAGCAGCCTATCCGACAGGGTACGGTCTGGAAACACCATATATTTT. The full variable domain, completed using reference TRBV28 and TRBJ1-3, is DVKVTQSSRYLVKRTGEKVFLECVQDMDHENMFWYRQDPGLGLRLIYFSYDVKMKEKGDIPEGYSVSREKKERFSLILESASTNQTSMYLCASSLSDRVRSGNTIYFGEGSWLTVV.

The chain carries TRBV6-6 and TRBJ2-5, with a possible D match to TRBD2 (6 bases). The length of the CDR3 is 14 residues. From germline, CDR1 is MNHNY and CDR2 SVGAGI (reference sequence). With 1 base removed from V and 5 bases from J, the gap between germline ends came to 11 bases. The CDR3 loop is CASSYLAVSETQYF. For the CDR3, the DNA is TGTGCCAGCAGTTACTTAGCGGTTAGTGAGACCCAGTACTTC.

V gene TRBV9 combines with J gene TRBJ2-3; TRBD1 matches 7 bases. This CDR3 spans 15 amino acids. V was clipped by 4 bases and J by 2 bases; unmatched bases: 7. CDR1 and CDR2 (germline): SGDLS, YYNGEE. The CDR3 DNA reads TGTGCCAGCAGCCCCCGGACAGGAGACACAGATACGCAGTATTTT. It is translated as CASSPRTGDTDTQYF. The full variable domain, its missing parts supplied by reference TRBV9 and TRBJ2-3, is DSGVTQTPKHLITATGQRVTLRCSPRSGDLSVYWYQQSLDQGLQFLIQYYNGEERAKGNILERFSAQQFPDLHSELNLSSLELGDSALYFCASSPRTGDTDTQYFGPGTRLTVL.

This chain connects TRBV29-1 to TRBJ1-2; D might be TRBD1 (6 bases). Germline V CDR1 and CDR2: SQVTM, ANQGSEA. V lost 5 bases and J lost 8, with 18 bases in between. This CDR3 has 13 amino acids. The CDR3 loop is CSVYAPQGDGYTF. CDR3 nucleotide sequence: TGCAGCGTTTACGCCCCACAGGGAGACGGCTACACCTTC.

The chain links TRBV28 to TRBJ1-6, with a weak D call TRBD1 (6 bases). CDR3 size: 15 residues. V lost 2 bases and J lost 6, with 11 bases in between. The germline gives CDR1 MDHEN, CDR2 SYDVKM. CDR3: CASSLGGAGNSPLHF. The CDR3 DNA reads TGTGCCAGCAGTTTAGGGGGGGCAGGTAATTCACCCCTCCACTTT.

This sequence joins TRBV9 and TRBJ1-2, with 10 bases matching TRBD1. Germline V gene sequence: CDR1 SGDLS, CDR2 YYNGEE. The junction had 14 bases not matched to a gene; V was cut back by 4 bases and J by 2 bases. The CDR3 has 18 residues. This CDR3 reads CASSLNRDRGAPNYGYTF. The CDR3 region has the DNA TGTGCCAGCAGCTTAAACCGGGACAGGGGTGCCCCAAACTATGGCTACACCTTC. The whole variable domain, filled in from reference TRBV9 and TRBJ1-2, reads DSGVTQTPKHLITATGQRVTLRCSPRSGDLSVYWYQQSLDQGLQFLIQYYNGEERAKGNILERFSAQQFPDLHSELNLSSLELGDSALYFCASSLNRDRGAPNYGYTFGSGTRLTVV.

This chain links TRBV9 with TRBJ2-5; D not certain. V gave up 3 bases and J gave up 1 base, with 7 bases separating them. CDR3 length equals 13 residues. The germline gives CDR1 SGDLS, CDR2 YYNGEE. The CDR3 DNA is TGTGCCAGCAGCGACTTCCGCCAAGAGACCCAGTACTTC. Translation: CASSDFRQETQYF.

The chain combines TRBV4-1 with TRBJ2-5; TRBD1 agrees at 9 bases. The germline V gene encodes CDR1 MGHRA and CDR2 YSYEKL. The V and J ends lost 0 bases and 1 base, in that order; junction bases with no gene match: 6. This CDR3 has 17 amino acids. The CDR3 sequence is CASSQEGTGLLQETQYF. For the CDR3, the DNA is TGCGCCAGCAGCCAAGAGGGGACAGGGCTTCTCCAAGAGACCCAGTACTTC.

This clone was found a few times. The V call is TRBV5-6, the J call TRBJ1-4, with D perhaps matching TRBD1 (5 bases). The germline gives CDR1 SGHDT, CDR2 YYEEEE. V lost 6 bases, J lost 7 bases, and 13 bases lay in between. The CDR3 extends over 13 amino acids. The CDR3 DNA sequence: TGTGCCAGCACCGACAGCACTGGTGAAAAACTGTTTTTT. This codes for CASTDSTGEKLFF.

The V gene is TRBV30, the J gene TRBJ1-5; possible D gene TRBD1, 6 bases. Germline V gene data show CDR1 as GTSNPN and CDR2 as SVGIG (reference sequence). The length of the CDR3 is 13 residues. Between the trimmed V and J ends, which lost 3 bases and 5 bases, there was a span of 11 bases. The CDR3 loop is CAWRGGADQPQHF. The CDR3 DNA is TGTGCCTGGAGAGGGGGGGCGGATCAGCCCCAGCATTTT.

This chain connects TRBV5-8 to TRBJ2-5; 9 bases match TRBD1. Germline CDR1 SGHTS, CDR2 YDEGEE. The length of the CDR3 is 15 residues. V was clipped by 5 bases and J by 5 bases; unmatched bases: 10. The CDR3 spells CASSSPQGAGETQYF. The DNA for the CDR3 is TGTGCCAGCAGTTCCCCACAGGGGGCCGGGGAGACCCAGTACTTC.

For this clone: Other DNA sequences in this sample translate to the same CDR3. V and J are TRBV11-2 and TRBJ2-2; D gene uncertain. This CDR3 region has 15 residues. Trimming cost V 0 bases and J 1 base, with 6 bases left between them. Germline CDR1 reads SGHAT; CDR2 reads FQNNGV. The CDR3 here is CASSLDGGNTGELFF. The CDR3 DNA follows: TGTGCCAGCAGCTTAGATGGCGGGAACACCGGGGAGCTGTTTTTT.